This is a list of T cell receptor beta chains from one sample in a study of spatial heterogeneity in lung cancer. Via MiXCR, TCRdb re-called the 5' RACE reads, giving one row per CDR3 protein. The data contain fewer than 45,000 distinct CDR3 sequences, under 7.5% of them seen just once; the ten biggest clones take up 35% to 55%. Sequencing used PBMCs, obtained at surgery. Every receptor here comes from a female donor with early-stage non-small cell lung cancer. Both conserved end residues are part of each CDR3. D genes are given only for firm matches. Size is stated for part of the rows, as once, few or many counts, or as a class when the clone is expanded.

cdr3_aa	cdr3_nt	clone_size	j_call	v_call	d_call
CASSDGTEAFF	TGTGCCAGCAGTGACGGGACTGAAGCTTTCTTT	NA	TRBJ1-1	TRBV6-1	NA
CASSYEDGYPPTGELFF	TGTGCCAGCAGTTACGAAGACGGATATCCCCCCACCGGGGAGCTGTTTTTT	many	TRBJ2-2	TRBV6-2/TRBV6-3	NA
CASSPSGLFTDTQYF	TGCGCCAGCAGCCCGTCGGGACTCTTCACAGATACGCAGTATTTT	few	TRBJ2-3	TRBV4-1	NA
CASSPTPTGYREQFF	TGTGCCAGCAGCCCCACACCTACAGGGTATCGGGAGCAGTTCTTC	many	TRBJ2-1	TRBV5-6	NA
CASGSGTGYEQYF	TGTGCCAGCGGATCCGGGACAGGCTACGAGCAGTACTTC	NA	TRBJ2-7	TRBV3-1	TRBD1
CASSSTGEHTGELFF	TGTGCCAGCAGTTCGACAGGGGAGCACACCGGGGAGCTGTTTTTT	many	TRBJ2-2	TRBV6-5	TRBD1
CSAKDSEHHQPQHF	TGCAGTGCTAAGGACAGTGAGCATCATCAGCCCCAGCATTTT	few	TRBJ1-5	TRBV20-1	NA
CASSPPPWTAVQETQYF	TGTGCCAGCAGCCCGCCCCCGTGGACAGCAGTACAAGAGACCCAGTACTTC	few	TRBJ2-5	TRBV28	NA
CSAPTTRRGNRGGRTEAFF	TGCAGTGCCCCCACAACACGCCGGGGTAACAGAGGGGGTCGCACTGAAGCTTTCTTT	NA	TRBJ1-1	TRBV20-1	NA
CASSRPGLNQPQHF	TGCGCCAGCAGCCGCCCCGGACTCAATCAGCCCCAGCATTTT	few	TRBJ1-5	TRBV4-1	NA
CATSTPWQGSAYEQYF	TGTGCCACCAGCACCCCGTGGCAGGGGTCCGCCTACGAGCAGTACTTC	NA	TRBJ2-7	TRBV15	NA
CASSRTGLGTEAFF	TGTGCCAGCAGCCGTACAGGGCTCGGGACTGAAGCTTTCTTT	many	TRBJ1-1	TRBV27	NA
CASSQGWAAYQPQHF	TGTGCCAGCAGCCAAGGATGGGCGGCTTATCAGCCCCAGCATTTT	many	TRBJ1-5	TRBV3-1	NA
CASSLGVDQETQYF	TGTGCCAGCAGCTTAGGGGTGGACCAAGAGACCCAGTACTTC	few	TRBJ2-5	TRBV7-8	NA
CASSPRLGGNQPQHF	TGTGCCAGCAGTCCCAGATTGGGGGGCAATCAGCCCCAGCATTTT	NA	TRBJ1-5	TRBV6-1	NA
CASSLTGTGSTDTQYF	TGTGCCAGCAGCCTCACCGGGACTGGGAGCACAGATACGCAGTATTTT	few	TRBJ2-3	TRBV3-1	NA
CAISESANPAADTQYF	TGTGCCATCAGTGAGTCAGCCAACCCCGCCGCAGATACGCAGTATTTT	many	TRBJ2-3	TRBV10-3	NA
CASSSGPLSQHF	TGTGCCAGCAGTTCCGGTCCTTTATCCCAGCATTTT	few	TRBJ1-5	TRBV2	NA
CASSYSGISKEDTQYF	TGTGCCAGCAGTTACTCTGGGATCTCAAAGGAAGATACGCAGTATTTT	many	TRBJ2-3	TRBV6-6	NA